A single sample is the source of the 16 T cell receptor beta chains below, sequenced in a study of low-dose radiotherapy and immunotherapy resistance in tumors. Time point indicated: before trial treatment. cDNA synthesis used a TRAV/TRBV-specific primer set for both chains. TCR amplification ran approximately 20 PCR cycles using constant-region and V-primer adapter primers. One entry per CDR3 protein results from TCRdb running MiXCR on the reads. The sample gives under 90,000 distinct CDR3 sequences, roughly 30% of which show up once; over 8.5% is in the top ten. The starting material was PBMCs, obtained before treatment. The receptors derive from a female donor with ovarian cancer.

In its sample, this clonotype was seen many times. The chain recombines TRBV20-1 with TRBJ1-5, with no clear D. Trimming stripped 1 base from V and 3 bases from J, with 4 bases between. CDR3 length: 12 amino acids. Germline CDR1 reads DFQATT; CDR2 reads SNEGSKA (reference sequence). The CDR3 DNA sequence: TGCAGTGCTAGAGTCACCAATCAGCCCCAGCATTTT. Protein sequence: CSARVTNQPQHF.

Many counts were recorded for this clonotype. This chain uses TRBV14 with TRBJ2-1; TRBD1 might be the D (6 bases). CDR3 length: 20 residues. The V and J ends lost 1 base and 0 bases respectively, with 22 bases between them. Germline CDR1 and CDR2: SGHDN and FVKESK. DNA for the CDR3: TGTGCCAGCAGCCAAGCCATTACTAGAGGGGGAATCTACTCCTACAATGAGCAGTTCTTC. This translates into CASSQAITRGGIYSYNEQFF.

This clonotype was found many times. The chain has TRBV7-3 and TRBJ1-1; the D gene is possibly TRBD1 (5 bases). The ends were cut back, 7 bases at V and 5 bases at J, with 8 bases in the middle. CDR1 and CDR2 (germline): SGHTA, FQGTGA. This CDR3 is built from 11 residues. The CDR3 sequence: CASMGGTEAFF. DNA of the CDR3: TGTGCCAGCATGGGGGGGACTGAAGCTTTCTTT.

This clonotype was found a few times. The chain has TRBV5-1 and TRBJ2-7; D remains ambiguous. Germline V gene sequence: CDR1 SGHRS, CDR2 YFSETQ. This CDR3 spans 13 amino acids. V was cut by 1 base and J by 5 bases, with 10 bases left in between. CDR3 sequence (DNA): TGCGCCAGCAGCTTGCGGCAGTGGGACGAGCAGTACTTC. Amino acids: CASSLRQWDEQYF.

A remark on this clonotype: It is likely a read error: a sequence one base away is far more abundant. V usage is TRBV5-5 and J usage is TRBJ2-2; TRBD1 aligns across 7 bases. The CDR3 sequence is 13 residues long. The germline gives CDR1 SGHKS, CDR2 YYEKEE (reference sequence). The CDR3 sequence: CASTLTGAGELIF. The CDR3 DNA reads TGTGCCAGCACCCTTACAGGGGCCGGGGAGCTGATTTTT. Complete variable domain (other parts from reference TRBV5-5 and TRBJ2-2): DAGVTQSPTHLIKTRGQQVTLRCSPISGHKSVSWYQQVLGQGPQFIFQYYEKEERGRGNFPDRFSARQFPNYSSELNVNALLLGDSALYLCASTLTGAGELIFGEGSRLTVL.

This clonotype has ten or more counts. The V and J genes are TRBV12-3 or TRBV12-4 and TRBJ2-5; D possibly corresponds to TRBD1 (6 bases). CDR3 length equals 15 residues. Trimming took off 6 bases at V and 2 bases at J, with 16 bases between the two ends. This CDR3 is CASSRGRLQQETQYF. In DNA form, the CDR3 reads TGTGCCAGCAGCAGGGGACGGCTTCAGCAAGAGACCCAGTACTTC.

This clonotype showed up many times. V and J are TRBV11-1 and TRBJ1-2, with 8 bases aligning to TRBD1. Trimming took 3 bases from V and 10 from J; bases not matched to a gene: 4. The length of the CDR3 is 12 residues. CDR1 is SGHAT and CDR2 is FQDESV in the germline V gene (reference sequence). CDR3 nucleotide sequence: TGTGCCAGCAGCTTTGGACAGGGTGCCTACACCTTC. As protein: CASSFGQGAYTF. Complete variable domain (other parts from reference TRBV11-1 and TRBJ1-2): EAEVAQSPRYKITEKSQAVAFWCDPISGHATLYWYRQILGQGPELLVQFQDESVVDDSQLPKDRFSAERLKGVDSTLKIQPAELGDSAMYLCASSFGQGAYTFGSGTRLTVV.

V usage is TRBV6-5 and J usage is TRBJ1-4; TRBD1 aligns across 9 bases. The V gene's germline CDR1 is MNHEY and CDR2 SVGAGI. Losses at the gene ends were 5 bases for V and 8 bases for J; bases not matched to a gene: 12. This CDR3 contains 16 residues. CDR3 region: CASSEASGTGPEKLFF. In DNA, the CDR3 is TGTGCCAGCAGTGAAGCATCAGGGACAGGGCCAGAAAAACTGTTTTTT.

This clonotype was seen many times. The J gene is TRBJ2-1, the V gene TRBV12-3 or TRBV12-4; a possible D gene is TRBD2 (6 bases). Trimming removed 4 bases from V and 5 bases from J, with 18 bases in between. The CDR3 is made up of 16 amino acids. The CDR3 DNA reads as TGTGCCAGCAGTTCCAGTCCGGCGGGAAACAACAATGAGCAGTTCTTC. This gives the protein CASSSSPAGNNNEQFF.

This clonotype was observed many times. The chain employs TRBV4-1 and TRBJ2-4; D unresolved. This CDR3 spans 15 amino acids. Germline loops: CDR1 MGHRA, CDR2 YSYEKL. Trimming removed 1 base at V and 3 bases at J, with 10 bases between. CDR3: CASSQVPGVKNIQYF. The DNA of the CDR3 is TGCGCCAGCAGCCAAGTCCCGGGCGTCAAAAACATTCAGTACTTC.

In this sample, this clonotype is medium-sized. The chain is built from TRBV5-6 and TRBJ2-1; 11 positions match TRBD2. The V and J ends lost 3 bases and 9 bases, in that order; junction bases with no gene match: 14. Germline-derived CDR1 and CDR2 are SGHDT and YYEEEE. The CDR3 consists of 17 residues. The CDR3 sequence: CASSYSLRSGRAREQFF. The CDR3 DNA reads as TGTGCCAGCAGCTACTCATTACGTAGCGGGAGGGCCCGTGAGCAGTTCTTC.

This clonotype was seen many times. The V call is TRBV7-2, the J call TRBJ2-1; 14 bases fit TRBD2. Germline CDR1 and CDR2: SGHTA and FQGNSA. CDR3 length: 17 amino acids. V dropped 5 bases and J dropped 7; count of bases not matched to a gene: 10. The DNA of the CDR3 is TGTGCCAGCAGCCCCCCGGGACTAGCGGGGGTGGGTAATGAGCAGTTCTTC. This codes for CASSPPGLAGVGNEQFF.

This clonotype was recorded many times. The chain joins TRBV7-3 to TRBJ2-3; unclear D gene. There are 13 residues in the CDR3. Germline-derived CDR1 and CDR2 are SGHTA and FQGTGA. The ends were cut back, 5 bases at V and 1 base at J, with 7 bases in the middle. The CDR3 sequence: CASSQLRTDTQYF. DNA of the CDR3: TGTGCCAGCAGCCAACTCCGCACAGATACGCAGTATTTT.

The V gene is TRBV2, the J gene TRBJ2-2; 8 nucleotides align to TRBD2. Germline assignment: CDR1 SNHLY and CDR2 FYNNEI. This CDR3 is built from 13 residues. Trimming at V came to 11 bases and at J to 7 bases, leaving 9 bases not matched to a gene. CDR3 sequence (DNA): TGTGCCTCCACGGGGGGGCGGAGCGGGGAGCTGTTTTTT. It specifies CASTGGRSGELFF.

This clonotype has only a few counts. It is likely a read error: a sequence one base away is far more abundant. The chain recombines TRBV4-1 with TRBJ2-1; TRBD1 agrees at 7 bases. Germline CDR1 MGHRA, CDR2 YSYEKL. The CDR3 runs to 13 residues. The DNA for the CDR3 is TGCGCCATCAGCCAAGAGCAGGACAGGGAGCAGTTCTTC. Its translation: CAISQEQDREQFF.

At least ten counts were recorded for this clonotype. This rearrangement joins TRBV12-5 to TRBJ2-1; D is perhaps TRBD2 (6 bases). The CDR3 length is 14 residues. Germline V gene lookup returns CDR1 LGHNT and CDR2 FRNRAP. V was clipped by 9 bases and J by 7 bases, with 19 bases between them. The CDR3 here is CASSRDSTTNEQFF. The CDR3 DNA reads TGTGCTAGCTCCCGGGACTCTACGACGAATGAGCAGTTCTTC.